Reported below is one T cell receptor beta chain. Generated by immunoSEQ multiplex PCR, the TCRdb table keeps only in-frame clones and is missing some. This table holds over 10,000 clones, about 78% found once. The CDR3 is 11 amino acids. V was cut by 5 bases and J by 8 bases, with 9 bases left in between. Per germline, CDR1 SGHTA and CDR2 FQGTGA. This sample was included in a study of blood T cell repertoires in COVID-19. About the study: COVID-19 samples, acute and convalescent, were from the United States, Italy and Spain.

The receptor comes from a human donor in a cohort sampled during active COVID-19. The chain has TRBV7-3 and TRBJ1-1, with D maybe TRBD1 (6 bases). Sequencing was carried out using peripheral blood. This CDR3 is CASSDGTEAFF. The CDR3 coding sequence is TGTGCCAGCAGCGATGGGACAGAAGCTTTCTTT. Complete variable domain (other parts from reference TRBV7-3 and TRBJ1-1): GAGVSQTPSNKVTEKGKYVELRCDPISGHTALYWYRQSLGQGPEFLIYFQGTGAADDSGLPNDRFFAVRPEGSVSTLKIQRTERGDSAVYLCASSDGTEAFFGQGTRLTVV.